These T cell receptor beta chains were read from a single sample in a study of T cell responses to AZD1222 COVID-19 vaccine. TCRdb keeps only in-frame clones here, not all; method: immunoSEQ multiplex PCR. The profile covers over 85,000 clones, with about 95% appearing a single time and approximately 2.9% taken by the ten largest. The starting material was peripheral blood, obtained 28 days after the second AZD1222 dose. The receptors derive from an adult who received the AZD1222 COVID-19 vaccine. CDR3s include the opening cysteine and the closing phenylalanine or tryptophan. D genes are given only for firm matches. For some rows the clone size is stated as once, few or many, or as a class when expanded; others skip it.

.	14	.	TRBV7-9	TRBJ2-2	CASSLWQTTGELFF	TGTGCCAGCAGCTTATGGCAGACCACCGGGGAGCTGTTTTTT
once	13	.	TRBV3-1/TRBV3-2	TRBJ1-2	CASRTAANYGYTF	TGTGCCAGCAGGACAGCAGCTAACTATGGCTACACCTTC
once	12	.	TRBV6-5	TRBJ1-4	CASSRRGVKLFF	TGTGCCAGCAGCCGCAGGGGAGTTAAACTGTTTTTT
.	12	.	TRBV2	TRBJ1-2	CASRTEIYGYTF	TGTGCCAGCAGGACAGAAATCTATGGCTACACCTTC
once	16	.	TRBV7-2	TRBJ1-4	CASSLGLRATGEKLFF	TGTGCCAGCAGCTTAGGTCTCCGGGCAACTGGTGAAAAACTGTTTTTT
once	12	.	TRBV10-3	TRBJ1-1	CAISESGTEAFF	TGTGCCATCAGTGAGTCCGGGACAGAAGCTTTCTTT
.	13	.	TRBV6-5	TRBJ1-6	CASSPWGPSPLHF	TGTGCCAGCAGTCCGTGGGGTCCGTCACCCCTCCACTTT
.	14	.	TRBV3-1/TRBV3-2	TRBJ1-1	CASSREGGSTEAFF	TGTGCCAGCAGCCGGGAGGGGGGATCCACTGAAGCTTTCTTT
.	12	.	TRBV2	TRBJ1-6	CASRGGWPPLHF	TGTGCCAGCAGGGGGGGATGGCCACCCCTCCACTTT
.	15	.	TRBV4-2	TRBJ1-4	CASSQVSATNEKLFF	TGTGCCAGCAGCCAAGTGTCAGCAACTAATGAAAAACTGTTTTTT
.	13	.	TRBV12-3/TRBV12-4	TRBJ2-1	CASRRTLANEQFF	TGTGCCAGCAGAAGAACTCTAGCGAATGAGCAGTTCTTC
.	15	TRBD1	TRBV9	TRBJ1-1	CASSPGTGGIDEAFF	TGTGCCAGCAGCCCTGGGACAGGGGGCATTGATGAAGCTTTCTTT
.	15	TRBD1	TRBV6-2/TRBV6-3	TRBJ1-4	CASSRPGQGNEKLFF	TGTGCCAGCAGTCGCCCGGGACAGGGGAATGAAAAACTGTTTTTT
.	13	.	TRBV5-1	TRBJ2-3	CASSPRDGDTQYF	TGCGCCAGCAGCCCCCGGGATGGGGATACGCAGTATTTT
.	15	.	TRBV11-3	TRBJ2-2	CASAGGASDTGELFF	TGTGCCAGCGCCGGGGGAGCATCAGACACCGGGGAGCTGTTTTTT
.	11	.	TRBV20-1	TRBJ2-1	CSAPSYNEQFF	TGCAGTGCCCCGTCCTACAATGAGCAGTTCTTC
.	16	TRBD1	TRBV2	TRBJ1-3	CASSRQGAVKGNTIYF	TGTGCCAGCAGCCGACAGGGGGCAGTGAAAGGAAACACCATATATTTT
.	14	.	TRBV19	TRBJ1-5	CASALRFGDQPQHF	TGTGCCAGCGCCCTGCGTTTCGGGGATCAGCCCCAGCATTTT
.	13	.	TRBV5-6	TRBJ2-7	CASSPPLGREQYF	TGTGCCAGCAGCCCCCCCCTAGGGCGCGAGCAGTACTTC
.	16	.	TRBV27	TRBJ1-3	CASSESLGASGNTIYF	TGTGCCAGCAGCGAAAGTCTGGGGGCGAGTGGAAACACCATATATTTT
.	15	.	TRBV6-5	TRBJ1-4	CASGTGQSKVEKLFF	TGTGCCAGCGGTACCGGACAATCGAAGGTGGAAAAACTGTTTTTT
.	15	.	TRBV28	TRBJ1-2	CASSFAGGGNYGYTF	TGTGCCAGCAGTTTTGCCGGAGGGGGGAACTATGGCTACACCTTC
.	15	TRBD1	TRBV29-1	TRBJ2-7	CSAAGTGGFRYEQYF	TGCAGCGCTGCCGGGACAGGGGGCTTTCGGTACGAGCAGTACTTC
.	15	.	TRBV4-1	TRBJ2-7	CASSRLLVGINEQYF	TGCGCCAGCAGCAGGCTGTTGGTAGGAATAAACGAGCAGTACTTC
.	14	TRBD1	TRBV6-1	TRBJ1-1	CASSETGMNTEAFF	TGTGCCAGCAGTGAGACAGGGATGAACACTGAAGCTTTCTTT